These 27 T cell receptor beta chains originate from one sample sequenced in a study of cytomegalovirus exposure and HLA in healthy donors. PCR involved 60 Vbeta and 13 Jbeta primers. TCRdb's copy holds only in-frame clones and misses some; the assay was immunoSEQ multiplex PCR. This sample's table reports approximately 58,000 clones. Sequences were obtained from PBMCs. The receptors shown here come from a man aged 18 to 29 in good health and CMV-seropositive.

The chain employs TRBV28 and TRBJ2-2, with TRBD1 identical over 7 bases. Germline V gives CDR1 MDHEN, CDR2 SYDVKM. Losses at the gene ends were 6 bases for V and 4 bases for J; bases not matched to a gene: 8. The CDR3 has 15 amino acids. For the CDR3, the DNA is TGTGCCAGCAGCCGACAGGGCGGACTCACCGGGGAGCTGTTTTTT. It translates to CASSRQGGLTGELFF.

The chain links TRBV25-1 to TRBJ2-2; TRBD1 is a possible D gene (6 bases). The V end lost 3 bases, the J end lost 6 bases, and 14 bases lay between the germline ends. CDR3 size: 15 residues. Germline CDR1 MGHDK, CDR2 SYGVNS. CDR3 residues: CASSDQDRGAGELFF. CDR3 coding DNA: TGTGCCAGCAGTGACCAGGACAGAGGAGCCGGGGAGCTGTTTTTT.

The chain carries TRBV19 and TRBJ2-7, with 8 positions matching TRBD1. This CDR3 is 14 amino acids long. CDR1 is LNHDA, CDR2 SQIVND, per germline (reference sequence). Trimming took 3 bases from V and 2 from J; bases not matched to a gene: 3. The CDR3 spells CASSIADRAYEQYF. In DNA, the CDR3 is TGTGCCAGTAGTATTGCGGACAGGGCCTACGAGCAGTACTTC.

The gene calls are TRBV5-4 and TRBJ2-3; D not certain. Germline V gene data show CDR1 as SGHNT and CDR2 as YYREEE (reference sequence). The CDR3 contains 16 residues. Trimming pared 4 bases from V and 1 base from J, leaving 16 bases between. CDR3 residues: CASSPQRGVGTDTQYF. CDR3 in DNA: TGTGCCAGCAGCCCCCAGCGTGGAGTTGGCACAGATACGCAGTATTTT.

This chain uses TRBV9 with TRBJ2-3; tentative D call: TRBD1 (6 bases). Trimming left V 3 bases short and J 3 bases short, with 14 bases between. CDR1 SGDLS and CDR2 YYNGEE come from the germline V gene. The CDR3 is made up of 15 amino acids. The CDR3 here is CASSDLTGGTDTQYF. The CDR3 DNA follows: TGTGCCAGCAGCGATTTGACAGGTGGGACAGATACGCAGTATTTT.

On this clone itself: Sequence at one end of the junction differs from germline and may be a read error. This rearrangement joins TRBV28 to TRBJ2-5, with TRBD2 matching over 8 bases. The germline gives CDR1 MDHEN, CDR2 SYDVKM. CDR3 size: 14 residues. The CDR3 DNA follows: TGTGCGAGCAGGGGCGGCGGGAGGCCCGAGACCCAGTACTTC. As protein: CASRGGGRPETQYF.

V and J are TRBV7-6 and TRBJ1-6; 11 bases are shared with TRBD1. The CDR3 contains 15 residues. The V gene end was trimmed by 5 bases and the J gene end by 8 bases; junction bases not matched to a gene: 5. Germline V gene data show CDR1 as SGHVS and CDR2 as FNYEAQ. The CDR3 DNA reads TGTGCCAGCAGCACCGGGGACAGGGGGGATTCACCCCTCCACTTT. This gives the protein CASSTGDRGDSPLHF. The full variable domain, rest sourced from reference TRBV7-6 and TRBJ1-6, is GAGVSQSPRYKVTKRGQDVALRCDPISGHVSLYWYRQALGQGPEFLTYFNYEAQQDKSGLPNDRFSAERPEGSISTLTIQRTEQRDSAMYRCASSTGDRGDSPLHFGNGTRLTVT.

The genes are TRBV19 and TRBJ2-2; D perhaps matches TRBD1 (5 bases). Trimming left V 3 bases short and J 0 bases short, with 8 bases between. The V gene's germline CDR1 is LNHDA and CDR2 SQIVND (reference sequence). The CDR3 loop spans 15 amino acids. DNA of the CDR3: TGTGCCAGTAGTATCCAGGGTACGAACACCGGGGAGCTGTTTTTT. Its protein product is CASSIQGTNTGELFF. The full variable domain, completed using reference TRBV19 and TRBJ2-2, is DGGITQSPKYLFRKEGQNVTLSCEQNLNHDAMYWYRQDPGQGLRLIYYSQIVNDFQKGDIAEGYSVSREKKESFPLTVTSAQKNPTAFYLCASSIQGTNTGELFFGEGSRLTVL.

This chain uses TRBV28 with TRBJ1-2; 9 bases match TRBD1. V shed 2 bases and J 4 bases; nucleotides not matched to a gene: 5. The CDR3 spans 15 residues. CDR1 is MDHEN and CDR2 is SYDVKM in the germline V gene. CDR3 in amino acids: CASSLNGQGIYGYTF. The CDR3 bases are TGTGCCAGCAGTTTAAATGGACAGGGGATCTATGGCTACACCTTC.

This chain's CDR3 is CASSLARGENTEAFF. The CDR3 nucleotides are TGTGCCAGCAGCTTGGCCAGGGGGGAGAACACTGAAGCTTTCTTT. The chain is built from TRBV5-5 and TRBJ1-1, with 7 bases matching TRBD1. Trimming took 0 bases from V and 1 from J; bases not matched to a gene: 3. The CDR3 is made up of 15 amino acids. Germline loops: CDR1 SGHKS, CDR2 YYEKEE (reference sequence).

The gene calls are TRBV6-5 and TRBJ1-5, with 10 bases matching TRBD1. The CDR3 extends over 14 amino acids. V gave up 6 bases and J gave up 7 bases; unmatched junction bases: 6. Germline CDR1 MNHEY, CDR2 SVGAGI. CDR3 protein: CASRSDRGGQPQHF. CDR3 coding DNA: TGTGCCAGCAGGTCGGACAGGGGGGGGCAGCCCCAGCATTTT.

This chain connects TRBV10-1 to TRBJ2-1; D not certain. There are 12 residues in the CDR3. Trimming removed 3 bases at V and 9 bases at J, with 9 bases between. Per the germline V gene, CDR1 is WNHNN and CDR2 is SYGVQD (reference sequence). As DNA, the CDR3 is TGCGCCAGCAGTGAAATTGGCCTTGAGCAGTTCTTC. Its protein product is CASSEIGLEQFF.

The chain uses TRBV27 and TRBJ2-7, with a weak D call TRBD2 (6 bases). Germline CDR1 is MNHEY and CDR2 is SMNVEV (reference sequence). The V gene lost 5 bases and the J gene lost 5 bases, with 19 bases spanning the gap. CDR3 length: 15 amino acids. The CDR3: CASSPRPGDIDEQYF. In DNA form, the CDR3 reads TGTGCCAGCAGTCCCCGGCCGGGGGATATCGACGAGCAGTACTTC.

The chain combines TRBV7-3 with TRBJ2-7, with 16 bases identical to TRBD2. The germline CDR1 and CDR2 sequences are SGHTA and FQGTGA. The length of the CDR3 is 19 residues. The V segment lost 5 bases and the J segment 0 bases; nucleotides outside the gene matches: 10. This CDR3 is CASSTPGTSGRVSSYEQYF. In DNA, the CDR3 is TGTGCCAGCAGCACACCCGGGACTAGCGGGAGGGTCAGCTCCTACGAGCAGTACTTC.

The V call is TRBV6-6, the J call TRBJ2-7, with D perhaps TRBD1 (6 bases). Between the trimmed V and J ends, which lost 6 bases and 3 bases, there was a span of 15 bases. The CDR3 loop spans 14 amino acids. The germline CDR1 and CDR2 sequences are MNHNY and SVGAGI (reference sequence). In DNA, the CDR3 is TGTGCCAGCAGACCCCCAGGCAGGGGCTACGAGCAGTACTTC. Encoded protein: CASRPPGRGYEQYF.

The V call is TRBV25-1, the J call TRBJ2-7, with D possibly TRBD2 on 6 matching bases. The germline V gene has CDR1 MGHDK and CDR2 SYGVNS. V lost 3 bases, J lost 2 bases, and 11 bases lay in between. This CDR3 has 14 residues. In DNA, the CDR3 is TGTGCCAGCAGTGAGGGGGGACCGACCTACGAGCAGTACTTC. The encoded protein is CASSEGGPTYEQYF.

The rearrangement links TRBV13 to TRBJ2-1; 8 bases match TRBD2. V shed 0 bases and J 12 bases; nucleotides not matched to a gene: 10. The germline CDR1 and CDR2 sequences are PRHDT and FYEKMQ (reference sequence). The CDR3 covers 15 residues. CDR3 in DNA: TGTGCCAGCAGCTTAGGACTAGCGGACCTCTGGGCGCAGTTCTTC. It yields the protein CASSLGLADLWAQFF.

The chain recombines TRBV6-4 with TRBJ2-3, with a weak D call TRBD1 (6 bases). The length of the CDR3 is 12 residues. Germline assignment: CDR1 MRHNA and CDR2 SNTAGT. Trimming pared 2 bases from V and 11 bases from J, leaving 11 bases between. CDR3 loop: CASSDGGSVQYF. CDR3 in DNA: TGTGCCAGCAGTGACGGGGGCTCGGTGCAGTATTTT.

The chain joins TRBV19 to TRBJ2-1; the match to TRBD2 covers 8 bases. The CDR3 totals 16 residues. Germline V CDR1 and CDR2: LNHDA, SQIVND (reference sequence). Unmatched junction bases numbered 7, after V lost 2 bases and J lost 4 bases. The CDR3 nucleotides read TGTGCCAGTAGTATAATGCACGGGAGGGCTTACAATGAGCAGTTCTTC. This sequence encodes CASSIMHGRAYNEQFF.

The chain carries TRBV7-9 and TRBJ1-5; possible D gene TRBD1, 6 bases. V lost 5 bases to trimming and J lost 7 bases, with 21 bases between them. The CDR3 runs to 16 residues. Germline V lookup: CDR1 SEHNR, CDR2 FQNEAQ (reference sequence). CDR3 bases: TGTGCCAGCAGCCCGAACAGGGCCGGGCGTGAACAGCCCCAGCATTTT. This gives the protein CASSPNRAGREQPQHF. The full variable domain, rest sourced from reference TRBV7-9 and TRBJ1-5, is DTGVSQNPRHKITKRGQNVTFRCDPISEHNRLYWYRQTLGQGPEFLTYFQNEAQLEKSRLLSDRFSAERPKGSFSTLEIQRTEQGDSAMYLCASSPNRAGREQPQHFGDGTRLSIL.

V and J are TRBV5-1 and TRBJ2-5, with 8 nucleotides matching TRBD1. Judging by the DNA end, TRBJ2-7 fits better; the J call may be wrong. The germline V gene encodes CDR1 SGHRS and CDR2 YFSETQ. This CDR3 has 14 amino acids. CDR3 protein: CASSWTGQGYEQYF. For the CDR3, the DNA is TGCGCCAGCAGCTGGACAGGGCAAGGCTACGAGCAGTACTTC.

The chain links TRBV5-4 to TRBJ2-1; a possible D gene is TRBD2 (5 bases). V was trimmed by 4 bases and J by 7 bases, leaving 9 bases between them. CDR3 length equals 12 residues. Germline CDR1 reads SGHNT; CDR2 reads YYREEE (reference sequence). The chain's CDR3 is CASSRTANEQFF. CDR3 DNA sequence: TGTGCCAGCAGCCGGACTGCTAATGAGCAGTTCTTC.

The CDR3 coding sequence is TGTGCCAGTAGTATAACCGGGACTAGCGGCTCCTACAATGAGCAGTTCTTC. It yields the protein CASSITGTSGSYNEQFF. The genes are TRBV19 and TRBJ2-1; TRBD2 matches 11 bases. Unmatched junction bases numbered 3, after V lost 2 bases and J lost 0 bases. CDR3 size: 17 residues. Germline loops: CDR1 LNHDA, CDR2 SQIVND (reference sequence).

This rearrangement joins TRBV2 to TRBJ2-7; 13 bases map to TRBD2. CDR1 and CDR2 from the germline V gene are SNHLY and FYNNEI. The length of the CDR3 is 15 residues. V lost 6 bases and J lost 4; bases outside the gene matches: 6. The CDR3 bases are TGTGCCAGCAGAAGGAGGACTAGCGGGAGATACGAGCAGTACTTC. Protein product: CASRRRTSGRYEQYF.

The chain couples TRBV29-1 to TRBJ2-7; 7 nucleotides align to TRBD2. Germline V gene sequence: CDR1 SQVTM, CDR2 ANQGSEA. This CDR3 is built from 17 residues. Trimming took 3 bases from V and 2 from J; bases not matched to a gene: 16. CDR3 loop: CSVDFGSDLADTYEQYF. CDR3 sequence (DNA): TGCAGCGTTGATTTTGGGTCCGACCTAGCGGATACCTACGAGCAGTACTTC.

The chain couples TRBV25-1 to TRBJ1-3; the D gene is possibly TRBD1 (5 bases). The CDR3 contains 17 residues. Germline CDR1 is MGHDK and CDR2 is SYGVNS. Trimming stripped 2 bases from V and 2 bases from J, with 16 bases between. This CDR3 reads CASSEPPGRATGNTIYF. The CDR3 DNA follows: TGTGCCAGCAGTGAACCTCCCGGCAGGGCTACTGGAAACACCATATATTTT.

The chain employs TRBV6-6 and TRBJ2-4; D is possibly TRBD1 (6 bases). V was pared by 7 bases and J by 6 bases, with 10 bases between. This CDR3 spans 12 amino acids. CDR1 is MNHNY, CDR2 SVGAGI, per germline (reference sequence). The CDR3 protein is CASTPDRNIQYF. CDR3 DNA: TGTGCCAGCACCCCGGACAGAAACATTCAGTACTTC.